This T cell receptor (beta chain) was identified during a study of yellow fever vaccine responses in identical twins. Findings of the study overall: Among the twins, the vaccine T cell response reportedly seemed partly convergent and partly personalized.

Turning to this clonotype: The antigen is unknown.

Trimming stripped 1 base from V and 2 bases from J, with 15 bases between. CDR1 is SGHTA, CDR2 FQGTGA, per germline. The CDR3 has 17 amino acids. TCRdb reanalysed the RT-PCR reads using MiXCR and keeps one entry per CDR3 protein. The sample contains 1,100 to 1,500 distinct CDR3 sequences, roughly 89% of which appear only once. V is TRBV7-3 and J is TRBJ2-1, with D tentatively TRBD2 (6 bases). This TCR was sampled from a woman aged 18-29 years who received the yellow fever vaccine. The sequenced sample was T cells from blood (PBMCs), unsorted or a sorted subset (not recorded which), obtained before or after yellow fever vaccination (not recorded which). The CDR3 loop reads CASSLNVGGGPYNEQFF. DNA for the CDR3: TGTGCCAGCAGCTTAAATGTGGGGGGTGGCCCCTACAATGAGCAGTTCTTC.